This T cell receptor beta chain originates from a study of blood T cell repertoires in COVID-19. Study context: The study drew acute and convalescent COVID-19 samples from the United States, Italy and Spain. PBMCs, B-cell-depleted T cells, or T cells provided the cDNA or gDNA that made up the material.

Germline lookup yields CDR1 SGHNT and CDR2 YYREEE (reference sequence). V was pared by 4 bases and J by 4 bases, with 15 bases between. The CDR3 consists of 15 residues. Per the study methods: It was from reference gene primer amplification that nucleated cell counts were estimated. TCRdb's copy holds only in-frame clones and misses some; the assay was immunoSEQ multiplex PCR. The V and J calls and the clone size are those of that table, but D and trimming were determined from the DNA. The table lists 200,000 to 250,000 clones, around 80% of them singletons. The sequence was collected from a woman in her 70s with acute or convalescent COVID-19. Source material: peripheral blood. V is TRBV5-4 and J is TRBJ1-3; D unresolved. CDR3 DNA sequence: TGTGCCAGCAGCGTTGCTGCGGGGTCCGGAAACACCATATATTTT. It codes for CASSVAAGSGNTIYF.